The 29 T cell receptor beta chains in this list originate from one sample, sequenced in a study of blood T cell repertoires in COVID-19. Here immunoSEQ multiplex PCR was the method, and the copy in TCRdb shows in-frame clones only, minus some. The table includes roughly 230,000 clones, roughly 84% detected once. The sequenced sample consisted of PBMCs or T cells enriched from blood (not recorded which). These receptors were obtained from a man under 40 in a cohort exposed to, infected with or recovered from COVID-19 (not recorded which).

This chain links TRBV20-1 with TRBJ1-5, with 11 bases fitting TRBD1. This CDR3 has 14 amino acids. Germline-derived CDR1 and CDR2 are DFQATT and SNEGSKA (reference sequence). V was pared by 3 bases and J by 6 bases, with 4 bases of the junction left unmatched. The CDR3 is CSASRTGGSQPQHF. CDR3 coding DNA: TGCAGTGCTAGTAGGACAGGGGGCTCTCAGCCCCAGCATTTT.

This chain connects TRBV5-5 to TRBJ1-1; no definite D call. Germline V gene lookup returns CDR1 SGHKS and CDR2 YYEKEE (reference sequence). The CDR3 is made up of 16 amino acids. Trimming pared 4 bases from V and 0 bases from J, leaving 16 bases between. Written as DNA, the CDR3 is TGTGCCAGCAGCCGTTTGAGGGCCACAGTGAACACTGAAGCTTTCTTT. Translating it yields CASSRLRATVNTEAFF.

The rearrangement links TRBV6-2 or TRBV6-3 to TRBJ2-7, with D unclear. CDR1 and CDR2 (germline): MNHEY, SVGEGT. This CDR3 region has 16 residues. With 0 bases removed from V and 0 bases from J, the gap between germline ends came to 12 bases. The CDR3 is CASSYSEMSPSYEQYF. CDR3 DNA: TGTGCCAGCAGTTACTCGGAGATGAGCCCCTCCTACGAGCAGTACTTC.

The chain uses TRBV27 and TRBJ1-2, with unresolved D. Trimming pared 7 bases from V and 7 bases from J, leaving 16 bases between. CDR1 and CDR2 from the germline V gene are MNHEY and SMNVEV (reference sequence). The CDR3 has 13 amino acids. CDR3 residues: CASTPYEGGGYTF. The CDR3 coding sequence is TGTGCCAGCACACCTTATGAGGGTGGTGGCTACACCTTC.

The chain couples TRBV5-6 to TRBJ1-1; no definite D call. The CDR3 spans 13 residues. Germline V gene sequence: CDR1 SGHDT, CDR2 YYEEEE. Trimming shortened V by 1 base and J by 3 bases, and 7 bases separated the two germline ends. As DNA, the CDR3 is TGTGCCAGCAGCTTGAATTCTTACACTGAAGCTTTCTTT. It encodes CASSLNSYTEAFF.

The chain recombines TRBV7-8 with TRBJ2-6; D is ambiguous. CDR1 is SGHVS, CDR2 FQNEAQ, per germline. V lost 7 bases, J lost 2 bases, and 12 bases lay in between. CDR3 length: 15 amino acids. This CDR3 is CASTIDRAGANVLTF. The CDR3 DNA reads TGTGCCAGCACCATCGATCGGGCTGGGGCCAACGTCCTGACTTTC.

The chain is built from TRBV7-8 and TRBJ2-7, with no clear D. CDR1 and CDR2 from the germline V gene are SGHVS and FQNEAQ. The CDR3 totals 16 residues. V lost 5 bases, J lost 3 bases, and 20 bases lay in between. DNA for the CDR3: TGTGCCAGCAGCCTAATAGGAACGACACAAAGCTACGAGCAGTACTTC. This translates into CASSLIGTTQSYEQYF.

The chain links TRBV7-8 to TRBJ1-1, with TRBD1 matching over 8 bases. The V and J ends lost 5 bases and 6 bases, in that order; junction bases with no gene match: 8. The CDR3 consists of 14 residues. The germline CDR1 and CDR2 sequences are SGHVS and FQNEAQ. The CDR3 DNA reads as TGTGCCAGCAGCGAGGGACAGGCTAGGGCTGAAGCTTTCTTT. Protein sequence: CASSEGQARAEAFF.

For the CDR3, the DNA is TGTGCCAGCAGTTTGGTGGGGCCTTTGAACACTGAAGCTTTCTTT. Protein product: CASSLVGPLNTEAFF. The chain has TRBV28 and TRBJ1-1; TRBD1 is a possible D gene (5 bases). The CDR3 length is 15 residues. CDR1 MDHEN and CDR2 SYDVKM come from the germline V gene. Trimming left V 3 bases short and J 0 bases short, with 11 bases between. Together with reference TRBV28 and TRBJ1-1, the CDR3 gives the full variable domain: DVKVTQSSRYLVKRTGEKVFLECVQDMDHENMFWYRQDPGLGLRLIYFSYDVKMKEKGDIPEGYSVSREKKERFSLILESASTNQTSMYLCASSLVGPLNTEAFFGQGTRLTVV.

This chain joins TRBV7-6 and TRBJ2-2, with TRBD1 identical over 11 bases. From germline, CDR1 is SGHVS and CDR2 FNYEAQ. The CDR3 length is 16 residues. J was trimmed by 6 bases and V by 2 bases; bases with no gene match: 5. CDR3 in amino acids: CASSLYGTGGSGELFF. CDR3 DNA: TGTGCCAGCAGCTTATATGGGACAGGGGGTTCCGGGGAGCTGTTTTTT.

The rearrangement uses TRBV9 and TRBJ1-3; 11 nucleotides line up with TRBD1. This CDR3 region has 14 residues. The J segment lost 9 bases and the V segment lost 4 bases, leaving 6 bases of the junction unmatched. Germline V gene sequence: CDR1 SGDLS, CDR2 YYNGEE. The CDR3 sequence is CASSPRTGGGTIYF. CDR3 in DNA: TGTGCCAGCAGCCCCCGGACAGGGGGCGGCACCATATATTTT.

The chain is built from TRBV19 and TRBJ1-2; 12 bases map to TRBD1. V trimming: 6 bases; J trimming: 6 bases; junction bases outside the gene matches: 5. CDR1 is LNHDA and CDR2 is SQIVND in the germline V gene (reference sequence). This CDR3 contains 14 residues. In nucleotides, the CDR3 is TGTGCCAGTAGGGGGACAGGGGGCCACCATGGCTACACCTTC. Its protein is CASRGTGGHHGYTF.

The chain employs TRBV7-9 and TRBJ2-6; D perhaps matches TRBD1 (6 bases). The CDR3 spans 18 residues. Germline V gene lookup returns CDR1 SEHNR and CDR2 FQNEAQ (reference sequence). Trimming pared 4 bases from V and 4 bases from J, leaving 20 bases between. Here the CDR3 DNA reads TGTGCCAGCAGCTCCCCAGGGATCAGGGGCCCCGGGGCCAACGTCCTGACTTTC. Amino acid sequence: CASSSPGIRGPGANVLTF.

This chain links TRBV6-5 with TRBJ1-6; D is unresolved. The ends were cut back, 2 bases at V and 10 bases at J, with 9 bases in the middle. The germline CDR1 and CDR2 sequences are MNHEY and SVGAGI. The CDR3 is made up of 13 amino acids. This CDR3 reads CASSYNSGSPLHF. CDR3 sequence (DNA): TGTGCCAGCAGTTACAACAGTGGATCACCCCTCCACTTT.

This sequence joins TRBV28 and TRBJ2-5; a possible D gene is TRBD1 (6 bases). The CDR3 extends over 16 amino acids. CDR1 MDHEN and CDR2 SYDVKM come from the germline V gene. Trimming removed 5 bases at V and 5 bases at J, with 21 bases between. CDR3 residues: CASSRPSTGSHETQYF. CDR3 bases: TGTGCCAGCAGTCGCCCATCGACAGGATCCCACGAGACCCAGTACTTC. The whole variable domain, filled in from reference TRBV28 and TRBJ2-5, reads DVKVTQSSRYLVKRTGEKVFLECVQDMDHENMFWYRQDPGLGLRLIYFSYDVKMKEKGDIPEGYSVSREKKERFSLILESASTNQTSMYLCASSRPSTGSHETQYFGPGTRLLVL.

The chain carries TRBV5-4 and TRBJ2-7; 9 bases line up with TRBD2. Trimming removed 5 bases from V and 4 bases from J; junction bases left unmatched: 13. The CDR3 runs to 16 residues. CDR1 is SGHNT, CDR2 YYREEE, per germline (reference sequence). The DNA of the CDR3 is TGTGCCAGCAGGAACTGGACTAGCGCCCTGGGTTACGAGCAGTACTTC. Translated: CASRNWTSALGYEQYF.

The chain carries TRBV28 and TRBJ1-2; no firm D call. The CDR3 loop spans 13 amino acids. The germline gives CDR1 MDHEN, CDR2 SYDVKM. The V gene lost 2 bases and the J gene lost 3 bases, with 7 bases spanning the gap. The CDR3 sequence is CASSLRRDYGYTF. DNA for the CDR3: TGTGCCAGCAGTTTACGGCGGGACTATGGCTACACCTTC.

The J gene is TRBJ1-2, the V gene TRBV7-2; a weak D match, TRBD1 (5 bases). Trimming stripped 5 bases from V and 5 bases from J, with 15 bases between. CDR3 size: 14 residues. Per germline, CDR1 SGHTA and CDR2 FQGNSA. The CDR3 DNA is TGTGCCAGCAGCCCCCGGCAGGGTGTTTATGGCTACACCTTC. The encoded protein is CASSPRQGVYGYTF.

The chain has TRBV5-4 and TRBJ2-1; TRBD2 agrees at 12 bases. The V gene end was trimmed by 0 bases and the J gene end by 0 bases; junction bases not matched to a gene: 7. This CDR3 comprises 19 residues. CDR1 and CDR2 (germline): SGHNT, YYREEE (reference sequence). CDR3 loop: CASSLEGLAGGLSYNEQFF. The CDR3 region has the DNA TGTGCCAGCAGCTTGGAGGGACTAGCGGGCGGTCTCTCCTACAATGAGCAGTTCTTC.

CDR3 sequence: CASSPEASRGLAGYYEQYF. The CDR3 nucleotides are TGTGCCAGCAGTCCAGAAGCCTCAAGGGGACTAGCCGGATACTACGAGCAGTACTTC. The J gene is TRBJ2-7, the V gene TRBV6-6; TRBD2 matches at 9 bases. The V gene end was trimmed by 5 bases and the J gene end by 3 bases; junction bases not matched to a gene: 20. The CDR3 runs 19 residues. CDR1 and CDR2 (germline): MNHNY, SVGAGI (reference sequence).

The chain has TRBV28 and TRBJ1-2; possibly TRBD1 for D (5 bases). This CDR3 is built from 14 residues. Germline CDR1 reads MDHEN; CDR2 reads SYDVKM. V was pared by 5 bases and J by 0 bases, with 10 bases between. The CDR3 is CASSPTDANYGYTF. The CDR3 DNA reads as TGTGCCAGCAGTCCGACAGACGCTAACTATGGCTACACCTTC.

This sequence joins TRBV5-6 and TRBJ2-7; 12 bases map to TRBD1. This CDR3 has 15 amino acids. Germline V gives CDR1 SGHDT, CDR2 YYEEEE. Trimming took 4 bases from V and 6 from J; bases not matched to a gene: 8. Here the CDR3 DNA reads TGTGCCAGCAGCCCACCGGGACAGGGGGCCTTCGAGCAGTACTTC. Translating gives CASSPPGQGAFEQYF.

The chain joins TRBV5-1 to TRBJ2-1; D is possibly TRBD2 (6 bases). The CDR3 extends over 16 amino acids. CDR1 SGHRS and CDR2 YFSETQ come from the germline V gene. Trimming took off 4 bases at V and 7 bases at J, with 21 bases between the two ends. The CDR3 DNA reads as TGCGCCAGCAGCGTCTCCCCGGGATCTAGCGAAAATGAGCAGTTCTTC. It encodes CASSVSPGSSENEQFF.

The rearrangement joins TRBV28 to TRBJ2-3; 8 bases are shared with TRBD1. CDR1 is MDHEN and CDR2 is SYDVKM in the germline V gene. Germline trimming cut 5 bases from V and 4 bases from J; bases unmatched to any gene: 5. The CDR3 is 14 amino acids. CDR3 sequence: CASSATGAADTQYF. In nucleotides, the CDR3 is TGTGCCAGCAGTGCGACAGGGGCGGCAGATACGCAGTATTTT.

The chain carries TRBV12-3 or TRBV12-4 and TRBJ1-2; D not resolved. This CDR3 has 11 residues. Trimming stripped 1 base from V and 7 bases from J, with 4 bases between. CDR3 nucleotide sequence: TGTGCCAGCAGTTTAGGAGCTGGCTACACCTTC. Residues: CASSLGAGYTF.

The rearrangement joins TRBV19 to TRBJ1-2; D might be TRBD1 (6 bases). This CDR3 contains 15 residues. The V gene lost 6 bases and the J gene lost 1 base, with 15 bases spanning the gap. Germline CDR1 reads LNHDA; CDR2 reads SQIVND (reference sequence). CDR3 amino acids: CASRGAGQHNYGYTF. The CDR3 nucleotides are TGTGCCAGTAGGGGGGCAGGGCAACATAACTATGGCTACACCTTC.

This sequence joins TRBV10-2 and TRBJ2-1; 12 bases are shared with TRBD2. Germline CDR1 is WSHSY and CDR2 is SAAADI. The CDR3 runs to 14 residues. V shed 9 bases and J 5 bases; nucleotides not matched to a gene: 5. CDR3 in amino acids: CASDLAGGNNEQFF. For the CDR3, the DNA is TGCGCCAGTGATCTAGCGGGAGGGAACAATGAGCAGTTCTTC.

This chain connects TRBV2 to TRBJ2-7; D gene uncertain. V was trimmed by 7 bases and J by 3 bases, leaving 16 bases between them. Germline V gives CDR1 SNHLY, CDR2 FYNNEI. This CDR3 has 14 residues. The CDR3 nucleotides read TGTGCCAGCAAAAAGACCCAGGTAGACTACGAGCAGTACTTC. It is translated as CASKKTQVDYEQYF. The whole variable domain, remainder taken from reference TRBV2 and TRBJ2-7, is EPEVTQTPSHQVTQMGQEVILRCVPISNHLYFYWYRQILGQKVEFLVSFYNNEISEKSEIFDDQFSVERPDGSNFTLKIRSTKLEDSAMYFCASKKTQVDYEQYFGPGTRLTVT.

The chain combines TRBV25-1 with TRBJ2-1; TRBD2 agrees at 9 bases. V lost 9 bases and J lost 4; bases outside the gene matches: 7. The CDR3 length is 14 residues. In germline, CDR1 is MGHDK, CDR2 SYGVNS. The CDR3 DNA reads TGTGCCAGTTCACTAGCGGGTGGGTACAATGAGCAGTTCTTC. Translated, it gives CASSLAGGYNEQFF.